These 11 T cell receptor beta chains share one sample of origin, sequenced in a study of T cells in Graves' hyperthyroidism and ophthalmopathy (dated by TCRdb to between 2017 and 2020). The library was built by means of multiplex PCR. TCRdb shows the sequencer as Illumina HiSeq 2000. Amplification of TCR beta CDR3 regions was carried out from RNA transcripts. The TCR CDR3 was subjected to a first round of RT-PCR using the HTBI primer set and the Qiagen OneStep RT-PCR kit. TCRdb reworked the public reads: Q25 trimming with fastp, MiXCR clone assembly, productive beta chains retained. When rows share a CDR3 protein, they turn into one entry using the most common DNA and genes. This sample comprises about 380,000 distinct CDR3 sequences, approximately 13% of them detected only once. The leading ten clones occupy around 10% of the sample. Sample: blood. The receptor set was obtained from a woman aged 55-69 years with Graves' hyperthyroidism.

The table lists this clonotype with many counts. The J gene is TRBJ1-4, the V gene TRBV5-1; 7 positions match TRBD1. Germline V lookup: CDR1 SGHRS, CDR2 YFSETQ. The CDR3 consists of 15 residues. V dropped 4 bases and J dropped 4; count of bases not matched to a gene: 7. In DNA form, the CDR3 reads TGCGCCAGCAGCCGGATGACAGGGATTAATGAAAAACTGTTTTTT. This translates into CASSRMTGINEKLFF.

This chain joins TRBV29-1 and TRBJ2-5; D ambiguous. V was cut by 3 bases and J by 10 bases, with 9 bases left in between. The CDR3 spans 10 residues. Germline V gene data show CDR1 as SQVTM and CDR2 as ANQGSEA. The CDR3 reads CSVDVGRQYF. The CDR3 DNA is TGCAGCGTTGATGTGGGTCGCCAGTACTTC.

This clonotype was detected many times. The V call is TRBV18, the J call TRBJ1-2; D not certain. This CDR3 contains 14 residues. V was cut by 2 bases and J by 4 bases, with 11 bases left in between. CDR1 is KGHSH and CDR2 is LQKENI in the germline V gene. The CDR3 sequence: CASSPSEGSYGYTF. The DNA for the CDR3 is TGTGCCAGCTCACCATCGGAGGGCAGCTATGGCTACACCTTC.

This clonotype occurred many times. The rearrangement uses TRBV5-1 and TRBJ2-2, with D perhaps TRBD1 (6 bases). Germline V lookup: CDR1 SGHRS, CDR2 YFSETQ. Trimming pared 4 bases from V and 0 bases from J, leaving 13 bases between. The CDR3 is 16 amino acids. CDR3 region: CASSRAGTSNTGELFF. CDR3 DNA: TGCGCCAGCAGCAGGGCCGGGACATCGAACACCGGGGAGCTGTTTTTT.

This clonotype was seen many times. J is TRBJ2-3 and V is TRBV11-2; 9 bases align to TRBD1. CDR3 length: 14 residues. CDR1 and CDR2 from the germline V gene are SGHAT and FQNNGV. Unmatched junction bases numbered 6, after V lost 5 bases and J lost 6 bases. CDR3 protein: CASSQGQGMDTQYF. For the CDR3, the DNA is TGTGCCAGCAGCCAGGGACAGGGAATGGATACGCAGTATTTT.

The chain is built from TRBV12-3 or TRBV12-4 and TRBJ2-3; 8 nucleotides line up with TRBD2. This CDR3 spans 14 amino acids. J was trimmed by 8 bases and V by 7 bases; bases with no gene match: 11. In nucleotides, the CDR3 is TGTGCCAGCACCCCGGCGGGGGGATTAGGTACGCAGTATTTT. Amino acid sequence: CASTPAGGLGTQYF.

In this sample, this clonotype turned up once. Here the CDR3 DNA reads TGTGCCAGCAGCCCCGGGAAGGGGATAAATGAAAAACTGTTTTTT. It codes for CASSPGKGINEKLFF. The chain links TRBV7-2 to TRBJ1-4; D is possibly TRBD1 (5 bases). Trimming left V 5 bases short and J 5 bases short, with 15 bases between. This CDR3 comprises 15 residues. Germline V lookup: CDR1 SGHTA, CDR2 FQGNSA.

This clonotype was seen more than once but under ten times. The rearrangement joins TRBV19 to TRBJ1-1; no reliable D call. V lost 3 bases to trimming and J lost 11 bases, with 10 bases between them. Per germline, CDR1 LNHDA and CDR2 SQIVND (reference sequence). This CDR3 comprises 11 residues. For the CDR3, the DNA is TGTGCCAGTAGTATTGGACCCACGGCTTTCTTT. Protein sequence: CASSIGPTAFF.

This clonotype was observed a handful of times. The V and J genes are TRBV20-1 and TRBJ2-7; D may correspond to TRBD1 or TRBD2 (5 bases each). The CDR3 is made up of 13 amino acids. V gave up 0 bases and J gave up 5 bases, with 11 bases separating them. Germline V gene sequence: CDR1 DFQATT, CDR2 SNEGSKA (reference sequence). The CDR3 reads CSARDMGDHEQYF. Written as DNA, the CDR3 is TGCAGTGCTAGAGATATGGGGGACCACGAGCAGTACTTC.

The chain links TRBV3-1 to TRBJ1-3; maybe TRBD1 (6 bases). V dropped 4 bases and J dropped 4 bases, with 20 bases sitting between them. CDR3 size: 17 residues. CDR1 and CDR2 (germline): LGHDT, YNNKEL (reference sequence). CDR3 sequence: CASSRTRGARLGNTIYF. In DNA form, the CDR3 reads TGTGCCAGCAGCCGCACTCGGGGGGCGCGACTCGGAAACACCATATATTTT.

This clonotype was recorded at least ten times. This chain links TRBV11-2 with TRBJ2-3; 15 nucleotides match TRBD2. J lost 2 bases, V lost 5 bases, and 5 bases had no gene match. CDR3 length equals 17 residues. Germline loops: CDR1 SGHAT, CDR2 FQNNGV. CDR3 sequence (DNA): TGTGCCAGCAGCCACCGGACTAGCGGGAGGGCCACAGATACGCAGTATTTT. This sequence encodes CASSHRTSGRATDTQYF.